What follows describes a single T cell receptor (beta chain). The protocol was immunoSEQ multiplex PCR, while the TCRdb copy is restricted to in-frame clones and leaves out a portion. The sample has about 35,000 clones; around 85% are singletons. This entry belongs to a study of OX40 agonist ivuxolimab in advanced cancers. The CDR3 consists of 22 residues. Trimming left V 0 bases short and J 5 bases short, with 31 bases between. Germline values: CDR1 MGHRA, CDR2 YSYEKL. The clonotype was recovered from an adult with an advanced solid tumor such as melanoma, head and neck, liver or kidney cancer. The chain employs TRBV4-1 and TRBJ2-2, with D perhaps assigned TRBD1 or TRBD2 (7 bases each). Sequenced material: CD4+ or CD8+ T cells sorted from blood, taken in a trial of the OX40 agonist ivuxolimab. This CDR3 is CASSQEIWVSVRGRAQTGELFF. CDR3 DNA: TGCGCCAGCAGCCAAGAAATTTGGGTCTCGGTCAGGGGGAGGGCCCAAACCGGGGAGCTGTTTTTT.